The 15 T cell receptor beta chains reported below all come from one sample, sequenced in a study of blood T cell repertoires in COVID-19. Sequencing was performed with immunoSEQ multiplex PCR; in TCRdb, only in-frame clones are kept and a portion is missing. The repertoire holds just over 90,000 clones, with roughly 79% as singletons. Source material: peripheral blood. Source of these receptors: a human donor in a cohort sampled during active COVID-19.

This clone showed up just a few times. The same CDR3 arises from other DNA sequences in this sample as well. The chain recombines TRBV18 with TRBJ2-7; 7 bases match TRBD1. The CDR3 runs to 13 residues. Germline CDR1 KGHSH, CDR2 LQKENI. V dropped 3 bases and J dropped 2; count of bases not matched to a gene: 1. CDR3 residues: CASSPDRAYEQYF. For the CDR3, the DNA is TGTGCCAGCTCACCTGACAGGGCCTACGAGCAGTACTTC.

This chain connects TRBV7-8 to TRBJ2-3; 12 positions agree with TRBD2. Losses at the gene ends were 4 bases for V and 6 bases for J; bases not matched to a gene: 14. The CDR3 extends over 18 amino acids. The germline V gene has CDR1 SGHVS and CDR2 FQNEAQ. CDR3 loop: CASSSNMASGRARDTQYF. CDR3 bases: TGTGCCAGCAGCTCTAATATGGCTAGCGGGAGGGCCCGGGATACGCAGTATTTT. Filled out from reference TRBV7-8 and TRBJ2-3, the complete variable domain reads GAGVSQSPRYKVAKRGQDVALRCDPISGHVSLFWYQQALGQGPEFLTYFQNEAQLDKSGLPSDRFFAERPEGSVSTLKIQRTQQEDSAVYLCASSSNMASGRARDTQYFGPGTRLTVL.

There are a few counts of this clone. This chain joins TRBV24-1 and TRBJ2-1; 10 nucleotides match TRBD2. V shed 9 bases and J 5 bases; nucleotides not matched to a gene: 12. This CDR3 comprises 16 residues. CDR1 is KGHDR, CDR2 SFDVKD, per germline. The CDR3 nucleotides are TGTGCCACCGAAGAAAGCGGGAGGGTCTGGGACAATGAGCAGTTCTTC. Amino acid sequence: CATEESGRVWDNEQFF.

The CDR3 DNA follows: TGTGCCAGTAGTCGAATTAAGCAGGGTCAAGCGCCCCAGCATTTT. This sequence encodes CASSRIKQGQAPQHF. The V gene is TRBV19, the J gene TRBJ1-5, with D maybe TRBD1 (5 bases). Germline V gene sequence: CDR1 LNHDA, CDR2 SQIVND (reference sequence). Trimming took 5 bases from V and 9 from J, leaving 20 bases between them. This CDR3 has 15 residues.

The chain carries TRBV18 and TRBJ2-7, with TRBD2 matching 8 bases. This CDR3 has 15 amino acids. The junction had 8 bases not matched to a gene; V was cut back by 5 bases and J by 2 bases. Germline V gene sequence: CDR1 KGHSH, CDR2 LQKENI. The CDR3 reads CASSSGGVRTYEQYF. CDR3 nucleotide sequence: TGTGCCAGCTCAAGCGGGGGCGTAAGGACCTACGAGCAGTACTTC.

For the CDR3, the DNA is TGTGCCAGTAGTATGCCCCCCGCGGGCAATCAGCCCCAGCATTTT. Its protein is CASSMPPAGNQPQHF. The genes are TRBV19 and TRBJ1-5; D unclear. This CDR3 comprises 15 residues. Trimming took off 3 bases at V and 2 bases at J, with 11 bases between the two ends. Germline CDR1 and CDR2: LNHDA and SQIVND (reference sequence).

The rearrangement uses TRBV7-3 and TRBJ2-1; D perhaps matches TRBD2 (6 bases). V gave up 3 bases and J gave up 0 bases, with 9 bases separating them. Germline V gene lookup returns CDR1 SGHTA and CDR2 FQGTGA. The length of the CDR3 is 15 residues. CDR3 region: CASSFRGSSYNEQFF. CDR3 sequence (DNA): TGTGCCAGCAGCTTTCGGGGGAGCTCCTACAATGAGCAGTTCTTC. The whole variable domain, filled in from reference TRBV7-3 and TRBJ2-1, reads GAGVSQTPSNKVTEKGKYVELRCDPISGHTALYWYRQSLGQGPEFLIYFQGTGAADDSGLPNDRFFAVRPEGSVSTLKIQRTERGDSAVYLCASSFRGSSYNEQFFGPGTRLTVL.

A single count supports this clone. The chain employs TRBV18 and TRBJ2-7, with 9 bases aligning to TRBD1. From germline, CDR1 is KGHSH and CDR2 LQKENI. The CDR3 totals 14 residues. V shed 2 bases and J 4 bases; nucleotides not matched to a gene: 3. The CDR3 reads CASSPRQGVYEQYF. DNA for the CDR3: TGTGCCAGCTCACCAAGACAGGGGGTTTACGAGCAGTACTTC.

CDR3: CASSPPGQGASTDTQYF. The CDR3 coding sequence is TGTGCCAGCTCACCACCGGGACAGGGGGCGAGCACAGATACGCAGTATTTT. The V call is TRBV18, the J call TRBJ2-3; TRBD1 aligns across 12 bases. Germline assignment: CDR1 KGHSH and CDR2 LQKENI. J lost 0 bases, V lost 0 bases, and 1 base had no gene match. The CDR3 totals 17 residues.

This clone was seen a few times. The rearrangement links TRBV7-9 to TRBJ2-2; a possible D gene is TRBD2 (5 bases). V lost 3 bases and J 5 bases, leaving 13 bases between the germline ends. The germline V gene has CDR1 SEHNR and CDR2 FQNEAQ (reference sequence). The CDR3 has 15 amino acids. The CDR3 bases are TGTGCCAGCAGCTTTGTGGGAGTAGGGACCGGGGAGCTGTTTTTT. Amino acid sequence: CASSFVGVGTGELFF.

In its sample, this clone was seen a few times. V usage is TRBV11-2 and J usage is TRBJ2-3, with TRBD1 identical over 7 bases. This CDR3 has 14 amino acids. Germline V gene sequence: CDR1 SGHAT, CDR2 FQNNGV. With 2 bases clipped from V and 5 bases from J, the junction kept 4 bases outside the gene matches. CDR3 DNA: TGTGCCAGCAGCTTACGACAGGGCGGAGATACGCAGTATTTT. As protein: CASSLRQGGDTQYF.

The CDR3 loop is CASKPGGETQYF. CDR3 DNA: TGTGCCAGCAAGCCGGGGGGAGAGACCCAGTACTTC. The V and J genes are TRBV2 and TRBJ2-5; 7 bases are shared with TRBD2. The CDR3 consists of 12 residues. Germline V gene lookup returns CDR1 SNHLY and CDR2 FYNNEI. V shed 7 bases, J shed 4 bases, and the junction held 3 bases outside the gene matches.

The rearrangement joins TRBV14 to TRBJ1-1; 7 nucleotides match TRBD1. Germline values: CDR1 SGHDN, CDR2 FVKESK. The trim removed 1 base at V and 9 bases at J, leaving 17 bases unmatched. The length of the CDR3 is 17 residues. CDR3 bases: TGTGCCAGCAGCCAAGGTGTTCCCGGGGACAGTTATCCTAAAGCTTTCTTT. Protein sequence: CASSQGVPGDSYPKAFF.

CDR3 sequence reads: CASSSTGTTGNTIYF. In DNA form, the CDR3 reads TGTGCCAGCAGTTCGACAGGTACCACTGGAAACACCATATATTTT. V usage is TRBV6-5 and J usage is TRBJ1-3; D possibly corresponds to TRBD1 (6 bases). Trimming left V 4 bases short and J 2 bases short, with 12 bases between. The CDR3 spans 15 residues. Germline CDR1 MNHEY, CDR2 SVGAGI.

Worth noting for this clone: Other DNA sequences in the sample encode the same CDR3. The chain combines TRBV5-1 with TRBJ1-6, with 7 nucleotides matching TRBD1. This CDR3 spans 14 amino acids. Germline V gene lookup returns CDR1 SGHRS and CDR2 YFSETQ. V dropped 1 base and J dropped 7; count of bases not matched to a gene: 2. The CDR3 nucleotides read TGCGCCAGCAGCTTGACAGGGGCAAATTCACCCCTCCACTTT. Translation gives CASSLTGANSPLHF.